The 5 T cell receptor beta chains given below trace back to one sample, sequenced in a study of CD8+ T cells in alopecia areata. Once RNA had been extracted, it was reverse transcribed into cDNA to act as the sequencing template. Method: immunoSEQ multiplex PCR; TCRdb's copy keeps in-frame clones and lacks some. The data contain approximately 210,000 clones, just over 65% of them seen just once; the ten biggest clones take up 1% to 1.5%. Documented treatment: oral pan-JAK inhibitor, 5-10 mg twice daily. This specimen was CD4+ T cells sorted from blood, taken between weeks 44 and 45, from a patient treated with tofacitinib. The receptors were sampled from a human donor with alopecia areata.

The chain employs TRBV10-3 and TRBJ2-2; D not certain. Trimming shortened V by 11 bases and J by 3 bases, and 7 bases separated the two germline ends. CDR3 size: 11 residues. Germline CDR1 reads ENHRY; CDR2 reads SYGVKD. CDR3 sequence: CASWDTGELFF. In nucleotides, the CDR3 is TGTGCCTCATGGGACACCGGGGAGCTGTTTTTT.

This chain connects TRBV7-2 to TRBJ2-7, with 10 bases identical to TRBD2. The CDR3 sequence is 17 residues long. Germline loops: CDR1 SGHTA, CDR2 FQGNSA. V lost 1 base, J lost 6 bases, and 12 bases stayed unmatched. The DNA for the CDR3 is TGTGCCAGCAGCTTAGTGGGTAGCGGGGGGACCCTGGGCGAGCAGTACTTC. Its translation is CASSLVGSGGTLGEQYF.

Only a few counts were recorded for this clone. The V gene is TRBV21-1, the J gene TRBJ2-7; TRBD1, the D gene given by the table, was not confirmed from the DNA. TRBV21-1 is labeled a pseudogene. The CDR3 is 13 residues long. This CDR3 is CASSNTGTYEQYF. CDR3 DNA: TGTGCCAGCAGCAATACAGGGACCTACGAGCAGTACTTC.

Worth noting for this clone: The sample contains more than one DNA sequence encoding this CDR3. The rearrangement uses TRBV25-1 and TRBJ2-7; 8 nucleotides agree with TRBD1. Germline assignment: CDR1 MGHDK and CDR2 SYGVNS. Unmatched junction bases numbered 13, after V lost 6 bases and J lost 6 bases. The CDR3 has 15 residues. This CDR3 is CASSAPGTGGSEQYF. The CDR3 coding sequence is TGTGCCAGCAGCGCCCCTGGGACAGGCGGCTCCGAGCAGTACTTC.

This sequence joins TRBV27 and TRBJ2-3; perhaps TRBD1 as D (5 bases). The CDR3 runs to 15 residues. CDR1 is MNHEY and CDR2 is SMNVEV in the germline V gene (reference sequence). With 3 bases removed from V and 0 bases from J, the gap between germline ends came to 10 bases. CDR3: CASSFAGLSTDTQYF. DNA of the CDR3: TGTGCCAGCAGTTTTGCAGGGTTAAGCACAGATACGCAGTATTTT.